These 27 T cell receptor beta chains were all obtained from the same sample, sequenced in a study of blood T cells in healthy people across ages. A second PCR, run for about 7 to 11 cycles, used a sample-barcoded 5' primer plus a J-beta primer mix. TCRdb re-called the 5' RACE reads through MiXCR, storing one row per CDR3 protein. This table holds some 700,000 distinct CDR3 sequences, 20% to 25% found once. The sequencing sample was made of blood. The receptors stem from a man between 70 and 80 years old in good health.

The chain joins TRBV12-3 or TRBV12-4 to TRBJ2-4; no definite D call. The CDR3 extends over 13 amino acids. V was pared by 5 bases and J by 1 base, with 6 bases between. The CDR3 region is CASSEWAKNIQYF. Here the CDR3 DNA reads TGTGCCAGCAGTGAGTGGGCCAAAAACATTCAGTACTTC.

This rearrangement joins TRBV12-3 or TRBV12-4 to TRBJ1-2; no definite D call. The CDR3 consists of 12 residues. Trimming took 2 bases from V and 8 from J, leaving 9 bases between them. The CDR3: CASSLKGWGYTF. As DNA, the CDR3 is TGTGCCAGCAGTTTAAAGGGTTGGGGCTACACCTTC.

The chain is built from TRBV30 and TRBJ2-3; the D is unclear. V lost 0 bases, J lost 4 bases, and 8 bases lay in between. CDR3 size: 13 residues. Germline values: CDR1 GTSNPN, CDR2 SVGIG (reference sequence). The CDR3 reads CAWSVRGADTQYF. The CDR3 DNA is TGTGCCTGGAGTGTTCGAGGAGCAGATACGCAGTATTTT.

This clonotype was recorded at least ten times. The V gene is TRBV5-1, the J gene TRBJ2-1, with TRBD2 identical over 12 bases. From germline, CDR1 is SGHRS and CDR2 YFSETQ. Germline trimming cut 4 bases from V and 7 bases from J; bases unmatched to any gene: 3. The CDR3 consists of 14 residues. CDR3 amino acids: CASSGGTSGNEQFF. CDR3 nucleotides: TGCGCCAGCAGCGGCGGGACTAGCGGGAATGAGCAGTTCTTC.

Only one count was recorded for this clonotype. V and J are TRBV29-1 and TRBJ2-4; D is tentatively TRBD1 or TRBD2 (5 bases each). The germline V gene encodes CDR1 SQVTM and CDR2 ANQGSEA. The V and J ends lost 5 bases and 8 bases respectively, with 10 bases between them. The CDR3 has 11 amino acids. The CDR3 is CSVWDRDIQYF. CDR3 sequence (DNA): TGCAGCGTTTGGGACCGAGACATTCAGTACTTC.

This clonotype was counted between two and nine times. CDR3 coding DNA: TGCAGCGTTGAAGGGGGGCAGCATAGCACAGATACGCAGTATTTT. This sequence encodes CSVEGGQHSTDTQYF. V is TRBV29-1 and J is TRBJ2-3, with a weak D call TRBD1 (6 bases). The CDR3 contains 15 residues. V lost 1 base and J lost 0, with 11 bases in between. CDR1 and CDR2 from the germline V gene are SQVTM and ANQGSEA.

The V gene is TRBV5-7, the J gene TRBJ1-1, with D perhaps TRBD1 (5 bases). TRBV5-7 is identified as an open reading frame with a role that is uncertain. The CDR3 contains 15 residues. With 1 base removed from V and 5 bases from J, the gap between germline ends came to 15 bases. CDR3 nucleotide sequence: TGTGCCAGCAGCTTGATCGGGGCGGTTAGTACTGAAGCTTTCTTT. Its translation: CASSLIGAVSTEAFF.

V usage is TRBV20-1 and J usage is TRBJ2-3; TRBD1 aligns across 8 bases. CDR3 size: 13 residues. CDR1 DFQATT and CDR2 SNEGSKA come from the germline V gene (reference sequence). CDR3 in amino acids: CRGAGGGGDTQYF. In nucleotides, the CDR3 is TGCAGAGGCGCAGGGGGCGGTGGAGATACGCAGTATTTT.

V and J are TRBV4-1 and TRBJ2-4, with a tentative D call TRBD1 (6 bases). CDR3 length: 15 residues. From germline, CDR1 is MGHRA and CDR2 YSYEKL. Between the trimmed V and J ends, which lost 6 bases and 8 bases, there was a span of 20 bases. CDR3 region: CASSQHRVGTDIQYF. In nucleotides, the CDR3 is TGCGCCAGCAGTCAACACAGGGTCGGTACTGACATTCAGTACTTC.

The chain recombines TRBV9 with TRBJ2-3, with 13 bases identical to TRBD2. J gave up 2 bases and V 3 bases, and 6 bases lay outside the gene matches. The CDR3 loop spans 17 amino acids. Germline assignment: CDR1 SGDLS and CDR2 YYNGEE. In nucleotides, the CDR3 is TGTGCCAGCAGCGGGTTACTAGCGGGAGGGTCCACAGATACGCAGTATTTT. Translation: CASSGLLAGGSTDTQYF.

The V and J genes are TRBV12-3 or TRBV12-4 and TRBJ1-3; no clear D. The CDR3 has 13 amino acids. Between the trimmed V and J ends, which lost 8 bases and 0 bases, there was a span of 8 bases. CDR3 amino acids: CASLPSSGNTIYF. The CDR3 bases are TGTGCCAGCCTCCCTAGCTCTGGAAACACCATATATTTT.

This clonotype was recorded a few times. The V call is TRBV5-6, the J call TRBJ2-3, with D possibly matching TRBD2 (5 bases). Trimming left V 3 bases short and J 7 bases short, with 18 bases between. Germline loops: CDR1 SGHDT, CDR2 YYEEEE. This CDR3 is built from 15 residues. The CDR3 loop is CASSWGEDLTNTQYF. DNA for the CDR3: TGTGCCAGCAGCTGGGGTGAGGACCTGACTAATACGCAGTATTTT.

This clonotype came up many times. This chain uses TRBV5-5 with TRBJ1-5; D perhaps matches TRBD1 (5 bases). The length of the CDR3 is 17 residues. The germline CDR1 and CDR2 sequences are SGHKS and YYEKEE (reference sequence). The V and J ends lost 1 base and 4 bases respectively, with 18 bases between them. CDR3 protein: CASSLFGGGGGNQPQHF. CDR3 sequence (DNA): TGTGCCAGCAGCTTGTTTGGTGGGGGAGGTGGAAATCAGCCCCAGCATTTT.

This clonotype was detected once. The chain recombines TRBV25-1 with TRBJ1-3; D possibly corresponds to TRBD1 (6 bases). The CDR3 loop spans 13 amino acids. Germline values: CDR1 MGHDK, CDR2 SYGVNS. The ends were cut back, 1 base at V and 7 bases at J, with 8 bases in the middle. The CDR3 nucleotides are TGTGCCAGCAGTGAATCAGGGGTGAACACCATATATTTT. Residues: CASSESGVNTIYF.

There are a few counts of this clonotype. The V and J genes are TRBV7-2 and TRBJ2-2; no firm D call. CDR1 and CDR2 (germline): SGHTA, FQGNSA. The CDR3 consists of 15 residues. Trimming pared 5 bases from V and 1 base from J, leaving 11 bases between. The CDR3 loop reads CASSAQSQNTGELFF. The CDR3 nucleotides are TGTGCCAGCAGCGCACAGTCGCAGAACACCGGGGAGCTGTTTTTT.

V is TRBV20-1 and J is TRBJ2-3; D is ambiguous. V shed 3 bases and J shed 0 bases, with 16 bases lying between them. Germline lookup yields CDR1 DFQATT and CDR2 SNEGSKA (reference sequence). The CDR3 is 16 residues long. The CDR3 reads CSASKLTISSTDTQYF. Here the CDR3 DNA reads TGCAGTGCTAGTAAACTGACGATATCTAGCACAGATACGCAGTATTTT.

The chain uses TRBV15 and TRBJ1-3; no clear D. The germline V and J ends were trimmed by 3 bases and 0 bases, with 15 bases remaining between them. Germline CDR1 is LNHNV and CDR2 is YYDKDF (reference sequence). This CDR3 contains 17 residues. The CDR3 sequence is CATSSSKGLNSGNTIYF. The CDR3 nucleotides are TGTGCCACCAGCAGTTCTAAGGGCTTAAACTCTGGAAACACCATATATTTT. Complete variable domain (other parts from reference TRBV15 and TRBJ1-3): DAMVIQNPRYQVTQFGKPVTLSCSQTLNHNVMYWYQQKSSQAPKLLFHYYDKDFNNEADTPDNFQSRRPNTSFCFLDIRSPGLGDTAMYLCATSSSKGLNSGNTIYFGEGSWLTVV.

The rearrangement uses TRBV6-4 and TRBJ2-1, with D uncertain. Per the germline V gene, CDR1 is MRHNA and CDR2 is SNTAGT. The germline V and J ends were trimmed by 0 bases and 2 bases, with 5 bases remaining between them. CDR3 length: 14 amino acids. CDR3: CASSDSSAYNEQFF. The CDR3 nucleotides are TGTGCCAGCAGTGACTCGTCCGCCTACAATGAGCAGTTCTTC.

V and J are TRBV5-1 and TRBJ1-3; D gene ambiguous. Germline values: CDR1 SGHRS, CDR2 YFSETQ. This CDR3 region has 16 residues. The V end lost 1 base, the J end lost 4 bases, and 15 bases lay between the germline ends. CDR3 DNA: TGCGCCAGCAGCTTGTCGGGTCAGACACCCGGAAACACCATATATTTT. It specifies CASSLSGQTPGNTIYF.

The V and J genes are TRBV6-5 and TRBJ1-1; D is possibly TRBD1 (5 bases). The CDR3 loop spans 15 amino acids. Trimming took off 2 bases at V and 5 bases at J, with 15 bases between the two ends. Germline V CDR1 and CDR2: MNHEY, SVGAGI. CDR3 nucleotide sequence: TGTGCCAGCAGTTACATCCCTCCCCGGGGGACTGAAGCTTTCTTT. Residues: CASSYIPPRGTEAFF.

The chain is built from TRBV5-4 and TRBJ2-6, with D uncertain. There are 15 residues in the CDR3. V gave up 1 base and J gave up 3 bases, with 8 bases separating them. CDR1 is SGHNT and CDR2 is YYREEE in the germline V gene (reference sequence). The DNA for the CDR3 is TGTGCCAGCAGCTTGTCCGATCTTGGGGCCAACGTCCTGACTTTC. Residues: CASSLSDLGANVLTF.

This clonotype was detected ten times or more. The chain's CDR3 is CASSQNVGDETQYF. DNA for the CDR3: TGTGCCAGCAGCCAAAATGTGGGGGATGAGACCCAGTACTTC. The rearrangement links TRBV3-1 to TRBJ2-5, with D perhaps being TRBD1 or TRBD2 (5 bases each). The CDR3 has 14 residues. The germline V and J ends were trimmed by 2 bases and 5 bases, with 12 bases remaining between them. The germline V gene has CDR1 LGHDT and CDR2 YNNKEL (reference sequence).

This clonotype was seen only a few times. The gene calls are TRBV6-1 and TRBJ2-5; 11 nucleotides align to TRBD2. The DNA end is a closer match to TRBJ2-1, so the J assignment may be wrong. CDR1 is MNHNS, CDR2 SASEGT, per germline. The CDR3 length is 17 residues. CDR3 bases: TGTGCCAGCAGGAGACTAGCGGGGAGAGTGGGCTGGGATGAGCAGTTCTTC. Translation: CASRRLAGRVGWDEQFF.

V usage is TRBV4-2 and J usage is TRBJ2-1; 7 nucleotides align to TRBD2. The CDR3 length is 16 residues. Per germline, CDR1 LGHNA and CDR2 YNFKEQ. The V segment lost 5 bases and the J segment 1 base; nucleotides outside the gene matches: 8. CDR3 loop: CASSGAGGGSYNEQFF. The CDR3 region has the DNA TGTGCCAGCAGCGGAGCTGGGGGGGGGTCCTACAATGAGCAGTTCTTC.

The rearrangement joins TRBV14 to TRBJ1-2; D perhaps matches TRBD1 (6 bases). Looked up from germline, CDR1 is SGHDN and CDR2 is FVKESK. The CDR3 runs to 14 residues. Trimming took off 3 bases at V and 7 bases at J, with 15 bases between the two ends. The CDR3, as DNA: TGTGCCAGCAGCCAGGTACAGGGAATTGGTGGCTACACCTTC. This translates into CASSQVQGIGGYTF.

The chain joins TRBV12-3 or TRBV12-4 to TRBJ2-1; D gene ambiguous. The CDR3 extends over 14 amino acids. Trimming left V 5 bases short and J 5 bases short, with 13 bases between. For the CDR3, the DNA is TGTGCCAGCAGTGGGCACGGAATAGACAATGAGCAGTTCTTC. Translation: CASSGHGIDNEQFF.

The rearrangement joins TRBV6-2 or TRBV6-3 to TRBJ2-3, with a possible D match to TRBD2 (6 bases). The CDR3 is 16 amino acids. From germline, CDR1 is MNHEY and CDR2 SVGEGT. V was clipped by 0 bases and J by 2 bases, with 12 bases between them. CDR3 bases: TGTGCCAGCAGTTACTCGATCGGGGGATCCACAGATACGCAGTATTTT. Translated: CASSYSIGGSTDTQYF.